This note documents a single TCR beta chain sequence. Its antigen is not known. This sample is drawn from a study of vaccination effects on CD4 cells after COVID-19. Across the whole study: Post-vaccine sampling took place a median of 72 days after the second dose.

The protocol was immunoSEQ multiplex PCR, while the TCRdb copy is restricted to in-frame clones and leaves out a portion. The sample has 45,000 to 60,000 clones; 70% are singletons. Upon completion of about eleven days in culture, CD4+ T cells were isolated. All study participants received two doses of BNT162b2 or mRNA-1273 vaccine. Nucleocapsid antibody tests were negative, and the vaccine recipients had no prior SARS-CoV-2 infection. V was trimmed by 6 bases and J by 4 bases, leaving 12 bases between them. The germline gives CDR1 WNHNN, CDR2 SYGVQD (reference sequence). This CDR3 is 14 amino acids long.

The rearrangement joins TRBV10-1 to TRBJ2-2; no definite D call. This specimen consisted of CD4+ T cells from PBMCs cultured without peptide, obtained after COVID-19 vaccination. The TCR originated in a human donor who received a COVID-19 vaccine. The CDR3 loop is CASREGSGTGELFF. The CDR3, as DNA: TGCGCCAGCAGGGAAGGGTCTGGCACCGGGGAGCTGTTTTTT.